The 9 T cell receptor beta chains below come from one sample, sequenced in a study of identical twins. TCRdb processed the 5' RACE reads anew with MiXCR; each CDR3 protein has one entry. The data show roughly 690,000 distinct CDR3 sequences, over 5% seen once. The material sequenced was naive T cells sorted from blood. The receptors come from a man aged 18-30 years in good health.

This clonotype has at least ten counts. This sequence joins TRBV12-3 or TRBV12-4 and TRBJ2-7, with TRBD1 as a possible D gene (5 bases). The CDR3 has 13 residues. The germline V and J ends were trimmed by 9 bases and 5 bases, with 17 bases remaining between them. This chain's CDR3 is CASGTGGVHEQYF. The CDR3, as DNA: TGTGCCAGTGGTACAGGCGGTGTCCACGAGCAGTACTTC.

This clonotype was counted between two and nine times. J is TRBJ2-1 and V is TRBV7-9; 7 bases map to TRBD1. The J segment lost 2 bases and the V segment lost 1 base, leaving 2 bases of the junction unmatched. Per the germline V gene, CDR1 is SEHNR and CDR2 is FQNEAQ (reference sequence). There are 15 residues in the CDR3. The CDR3 nucleotides read TGTGCCAGCAGCTTAGGGGGACAGACCTACAATGAGCAGTTCTTC. Protein product: CASSLGGQTYNEQFF.

This clonotype showed up many times. The chain uses TRBV6-5 and TRBJ2-2, with 14 bases aligning to TRBD2. The CDR3 contains 17 residues. Germline CDR1 MNHEY, CDR2 SVGAGI. The V gene end was trimmed by 4 bases and the J gene end by 6 bases; junction bases not matched to a gene: 7. The CDR3 DNA reads TGTGCCAGCAGTTTCGGGACTAGCGGGAGTCCAGCCGGGGAGCTGTTTTTT. Translated: CASSFGTSGSPAGELFF.

This clonotype was counted only a few times. The chain has TRBV20-1 and TRBJ1-2, with 7 bases aligning to TRBD1. CDR1 and CDR2 (germline): DFQATT, SNEGSKA (reference sequence). The trim removed 1 base at V and 2 bases at J, leaving 7 bases unmatched. This CDR3 is built from 15 residues. For the CDR3, the DNA is TGCAGTGCTAGAGTCGGAGGGGGCGGAAACTATGGCTACACCTTC. Its protein is CSARVGGGGNYGYTF.

The chain carries TRBV5-5 and TRBJ2-7; 7 nucleotides match TRBD1. This CDR3 comprises 12 residues. Germline values: CDR1 SGHKS, CDR2 YYEKEE (reference sequence). Trimming removed 5 bases from V and 12 bases from J; junction bases left unmatched: 11. The CDR3 DNA reads as TGTGCCAGCAGGGGACAGTCCTATGGGACGTACTTC. The encoded protein is CASRGQSYGTYF.

The genes are TRBV28 and TRBJ2-7; either TRBD1 or TRBD2 may supply D (5 bases each). This CDR3 spans 15 amino acids. The germline V and J ends were trimmed by 5 bases and 2 bases, with 16 bases remaining between them. CDR1 is MDHEN, CDR2 SYDVKM, per germline. The CDR3 nucleotides are TGTGCCAGCAGTCGTGCCGGGACCCAAGCCTACGAGCAGTACTTC. Translated, it gives CASSRAGTQAYEQYF.

J is TRBJ1-2 and V is TRBV5-1, with 7 bases identical to TRBD1. The V and J ends lost 0 bases and 8 bases, in that order; junction bases with no gene match: 7. This CDR3 region has 14 residues. Germline V gene lookup returns CDR1 SGHRS and CDR2 YFSETQ. The CDR3 nucleotides are TGCGCCAGCAGCTTGGCCGCGTCAGGGGGAGGCTACACCTTC. It yields the protein CASSLAASGGGYTF.

This clonotype was observed a handful of times. This chain connects TRBV6-2 or TRBV6-3 to TRBJ2-1, with TRBD1 matching 9 bases. The germline gives CDR1 MNHEY, CDR2 SVGEGT. Unmatched junction bases numbered 6, after V lost 5 bases and J lost 4 bases. This CDR3 comprises 15 residues. CDR3 nucleotide sequence: TGTGCCAGCAGTAAGGGACAGGGACTGTACAATGAGCAGTTCTTC. Translating gives CASSKGQGLYNEQFF.

This clonotype was counted ten times or more. The V gene is TRBV4-3, the J gene TRBJ2-1; 14 nucleotides match TRBD2. Germline loops: CDR1 LGHNA, CDR2 YSLEER. With 0 bases clipped from V and 0 bases from J, the junction kept 4 bases outside the gene matches. The CDR3 totals 19 residues. The CDR3 reads CASSQDLGTSGSSYNEQFF. CDR3 in DNA: TGCGCCAGCAGCCAAGACCTTGGGACTAGCGGGAGCTCCTACAATGAGCAGTTCTTC.